This TCR beta chain was recovered during a study of Tregs in tolerant kidney transplant recipients. Regarding the study as a whole: Biological reproducibility was not directly addressed in this study.

Unstimulated regulatory T cells (CD4+CD25+CD127-), CD4+CD25- non-regulatory cells, CD4 and CD8 cells were FACS-sorted from thawed PBMCs. About this clone: Its antigen is currently unknown.

The V end lost 2 bases, the J end lost 4 bases, and 9 bases lay between the germline ends. The CDR3 is 13 amino acids. The germline V gene has CDR1 MNHNY and CDR2 SVGAGI (reference sequence). Assay: immunoSEQ multiplex PCR; the TCRdb copy retains only in-frame clones and omits some. Altogether some 240,000 clones are present, around 82% being singletons, with the ten largest covering roughly 0.67%. The sequenced material came from CD4+ T cells from blood. This chain uses TRBV6-6 with TRBJ2-7; D is unresolved. This receptor was identified in a human donor in good health. The CDR3 DNA is TGTGCCAGCAGTTACGTGGGCAGTTACGAGCAGTACTTC. It yields the protein CASSYVGSYEQYF.